By its share, the clone carrying this T cell receptor beta chain is large. The antigen remains undetermined. The sample originates from a study of T cell repertoires in aging, cancer and after chemotherapy. Study observations and caveats: Median generation probability rose over the chemotherapy interval in each cancer cohort, suggesting rebound thymic output.

The template was genomic DNA from peripheral blood, not RNA. Multiplex touch-down PCR with TRB-A/B primers amplified rearranged V-D-J TRB sequences. From the multiplex PCR reads, TCRdb called clonotypes with MiXCR, one entry per CDR3 protein. The sample has roughly 970 distinct CDR3 sequences; about 19% are singletons. V trimming: 3 bases; J trimming: 8 bases; junction bases outside the gene matches: 11. Per germline, CDR1 DFQATT and CDR2 SNEGSKA (reference sequence). This CDR3 region has 14 residues. Sequencing was performed on blood. The clonotype comes from a human donor with a solid tumor. This chain connects TRBV20-1 to TRBJ2-7; 9 positions agree with TRBD2. CDR3 DNA sequence: TGCAGTGCTAGCCCACTAGCGGGTGGTTACAAGCAGTACTTC. Protein product: CSASPLAGGYKQYF.